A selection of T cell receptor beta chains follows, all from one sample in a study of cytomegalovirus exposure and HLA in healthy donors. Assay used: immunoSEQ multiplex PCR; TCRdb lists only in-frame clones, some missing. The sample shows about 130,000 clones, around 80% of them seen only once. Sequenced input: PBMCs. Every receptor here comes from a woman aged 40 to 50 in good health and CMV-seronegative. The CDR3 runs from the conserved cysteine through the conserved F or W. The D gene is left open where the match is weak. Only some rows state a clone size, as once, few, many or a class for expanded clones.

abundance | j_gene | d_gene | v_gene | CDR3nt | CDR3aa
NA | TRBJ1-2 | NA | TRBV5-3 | TGTGCCAGAAGCCCCCGGGGGGCCTTCTATGGCTACACCTTC | CARSPRGAFYGYTF
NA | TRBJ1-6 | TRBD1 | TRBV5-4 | TGTGCCAGCAGCTTGGAACAGGGGCCCTCCTATAATTCACCCCTCCACTTT | CASSLEQGPSYNSPLHF
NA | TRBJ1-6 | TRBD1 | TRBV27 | TGTGCCAGCCGGAACAGGGGGCAGAATTCACCCCTCCACTTT | CASRNRGQNSPLHF
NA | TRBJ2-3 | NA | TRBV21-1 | TGTGCCAGCAGCAAAGGCCCCGGGTTGAGAGCGGCTCTCCTTGGGGATACGCAGTATTTT | CASSKGPGLRAALLGDTQYF
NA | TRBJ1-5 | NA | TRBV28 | TGTGCCAGCAGTCCACCGGGGTTAGATAGCAATCAGCCCCAGCATTTT | CASSPPGLDSNQPQHF
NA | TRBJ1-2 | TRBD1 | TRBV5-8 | TGTGCCAGCAGCAAACGGACAGGGGCGCTCTCCTATGGCTACACCTTC | CASSKRTGALSYGYTF
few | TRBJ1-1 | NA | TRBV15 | TGTGCCACCAGCAGGGGGCTGGTGAACACTGAAGCTTTCTTT | CATSRGLVNTEAFF
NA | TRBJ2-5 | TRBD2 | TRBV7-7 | TGTGCCAGCAGCTTAGGGGGTAGCGGGGGAGAAGAGACCCAGTACTTC | CASSLGGSGGEETQYF
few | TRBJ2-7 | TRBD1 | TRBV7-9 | TGTGCCAGCAGCCCCCCAAATTGGGGGACAGGGTTCTACGAGCAGTACTTC | CASSPPNWGTGFYEQYF
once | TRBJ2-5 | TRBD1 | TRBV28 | TGTACCAGCAGTTTATTAGGGACAGGGGAACAAGAGACCCAGTACTTC | CTSSLLGTGEQETQYF
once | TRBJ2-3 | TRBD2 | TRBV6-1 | TGTGCCAGCAGTGGGGGGGGAGGCACAGATACGCAGTATTTT | CASSGGGGTDTQYF
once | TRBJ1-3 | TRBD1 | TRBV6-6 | TGTGCCAGCACCCCCGACAGGGCCGGAAACACCATATATTTT | CASTPDRAGNTIYF
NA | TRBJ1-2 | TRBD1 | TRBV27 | TGTGCCACTAAACCGGGACAGGACTCTGATGGCTACACCTTC | CATKPGQDSDGYTF
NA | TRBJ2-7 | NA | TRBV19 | TGTGCCAGTAGTATACCCGGACAGTCAGACGCCTACGAGCAGTACTTC | CASSIPGQSDAYEQYF
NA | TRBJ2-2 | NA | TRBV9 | TGTGCCACCGAGCGGGCTAACACCGGGGAGCTGTTTTTT | CATERANTGELFF
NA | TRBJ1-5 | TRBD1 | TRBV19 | TGTGCCAGTAGCTGGGCAGGGGGTAATCAGCCCCAGCATTTT | CASSWAGGNQPQHF
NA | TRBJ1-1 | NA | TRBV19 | TGTGCCAGTAGTCCCCCGGGGGTCACATGGAACACTGAAGCTTTCTTT | CASSPPGVTWNTEAFF
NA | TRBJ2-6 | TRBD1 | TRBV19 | TGTGCCAGCAGGGGGCTTGGGGCCAACGTCCTGACTTTC | CASRGLGANVLTF
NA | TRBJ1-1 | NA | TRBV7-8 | TGTGCCAGCAGCTTCCGGGACATAAACACTGAAGCTTTCTTT | CASSFRDINTEAFF
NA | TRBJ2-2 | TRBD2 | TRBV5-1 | TGCGCCAGCAGCCCGGGACTAGCGGGGCTCACCGGGGAGCTGTTTTTT | CASSPGLAGLTGELFF
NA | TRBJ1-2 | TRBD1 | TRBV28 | TGTGCCAGCAGAGGACAGGGGAACTATGGCTACACCTTC | CASRGQGNYGYTF
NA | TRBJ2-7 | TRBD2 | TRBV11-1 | TGTGCCAGCAGCTTAGTCGGGACTAGCGGGGGTTCCGGAGAGCAGTACTTC | CASSLVGTSGGSGEQYF
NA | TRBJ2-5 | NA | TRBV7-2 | TGTGCCAGCAGCTTAGTAGACGGTCATGGGGCTGCGGAGACCCAGTACTTC | CASSLVDGHGAAETQYF
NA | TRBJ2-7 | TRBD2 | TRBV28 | TGTGCCAGCAAACATTTCCTAGCGGGGGGGTACGAGCAGTACTTC | CASKHFLAGGYEQYF
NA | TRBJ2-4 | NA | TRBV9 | TGTGCCAGCAGCGTTGAGTGGGAGGCGTGGAACATTCAGTACTTC | CASSVEWEAWNIQYF
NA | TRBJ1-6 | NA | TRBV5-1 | TGCGCCAGCTCTCAGGACAGTTATAATTCACCCCTCCACTTT | CASSQDSYNSPLHF
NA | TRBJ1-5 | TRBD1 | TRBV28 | TGTGCCAGCACCCGGGGACAGGGAGCACTTCAGCCCCAGCATTTT | CASTRGQGALQPQHF
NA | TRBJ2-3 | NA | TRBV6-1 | TGTGCCAGCAGTGAAAACCCGCCGGGAGGGGGCCCGACAGATACGCAGTATTTT | CASSENPPGGGPTDTQYF